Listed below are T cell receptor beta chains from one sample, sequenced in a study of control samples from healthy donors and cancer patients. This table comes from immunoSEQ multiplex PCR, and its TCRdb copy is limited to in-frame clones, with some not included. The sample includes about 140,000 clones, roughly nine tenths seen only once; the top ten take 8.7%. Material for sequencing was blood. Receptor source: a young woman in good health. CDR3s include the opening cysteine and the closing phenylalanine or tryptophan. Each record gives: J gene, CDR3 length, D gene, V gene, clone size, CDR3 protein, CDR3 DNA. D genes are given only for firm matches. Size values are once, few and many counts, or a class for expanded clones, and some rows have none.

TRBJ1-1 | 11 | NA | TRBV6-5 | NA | CASSYSTRSFF | TGTGCCAGCAGTTACTCGACGAGGTCTTTCTTT
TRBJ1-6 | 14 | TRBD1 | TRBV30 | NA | CAWSSYRGDSPLHF | TGTGCCTGGAGTAGTTACAGGGGTGATTCACCCCTCCACTTT
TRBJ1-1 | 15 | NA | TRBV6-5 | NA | CASTKNRGVGTEAFF | TGTGCCAGCACCAAAAACCGGGGGGTTGGGACTGAAGCTTTCTTT
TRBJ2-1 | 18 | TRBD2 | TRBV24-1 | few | CATSDSGTSGTSYNEQFF | TGTGCCACCAGTGACTCCGGGACTAGCGGGACCTCCTACAATGAGCAGTTCTTC
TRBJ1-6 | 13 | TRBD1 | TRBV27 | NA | CASSWDRVSPLHF | TGTGCCAGCAGTTGGGACAGGGTTTCACCCCTCCACTTT
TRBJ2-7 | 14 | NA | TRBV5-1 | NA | CASSPGTVNYEQYF | TGCGCCAGCAGCCCCGGGACGGTGAACTACGAGCAGTACTTC
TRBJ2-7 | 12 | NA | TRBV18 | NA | CASSQENVEQYF | TGTGCCAGCTCACAGGAAAATGTGGAGCAGTACTTC
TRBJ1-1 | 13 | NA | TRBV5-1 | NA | CASSGGVNTEAFF | TGCGCCAGCAGTGGAGGGGTGAACACTGAAGCTTTCTTT
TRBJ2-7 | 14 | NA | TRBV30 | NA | CAWRGTGEVHEQYF | TGTGCCTGGAGAGGAACGGGAGAGGTCCACGAGCAGTACTTC
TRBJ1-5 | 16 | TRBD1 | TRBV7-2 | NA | CASSLSDRAGNQPQHF | TGTGCCAGCAGCTTGAGCGACAGGGCCGGCAATCAGCCCCAGCATTTT
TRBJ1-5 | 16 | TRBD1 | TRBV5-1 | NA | CASSLEGQGSNQPQHF | TGCGCCAGCAGCTTGGAAGGACAGGGTAGCAATCAGCCCCAGCATTTT
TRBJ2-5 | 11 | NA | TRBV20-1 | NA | CSAIYGETQYF | TGCAGTGCCATCTACGGGGAGACCCAGTACTTC
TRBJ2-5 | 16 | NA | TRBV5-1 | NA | CASGRGPDREGETQYF | TGCGCCAGCGGACGCGGTCCGGACAGGGAGGGCGAGACCCAGTACTTC
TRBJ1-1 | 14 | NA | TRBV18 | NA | CASSTSAGATEAFF | TGTGCCAGCTCAACCAGCGCGGGTGCCACTGAAGCTTTCTTT
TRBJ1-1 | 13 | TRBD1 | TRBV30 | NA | CAWDRGPGTEAFF | TGTGCCTGGGATAGGGGGCCCGGGACTGAAGCTTTCTTT
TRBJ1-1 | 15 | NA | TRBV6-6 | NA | CASSYYDLGATEAFF | TGTGCCAGCAGTTACTATGACTTAGGCGCCACTGAAGCTTTCTTT
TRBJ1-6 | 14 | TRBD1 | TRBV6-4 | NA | CASRGQGADSPLHF | TGTGCCAGCAGGGGACAGGGGGCGGATTCACCCCTCCACTTT
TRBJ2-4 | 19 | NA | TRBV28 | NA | CASSLIGPGHWDGENIQYF | TGTGCCAGCAGTTTAATCGGGCCAGGACACTGGGATGGAGAAAACATTCAGTACTTC
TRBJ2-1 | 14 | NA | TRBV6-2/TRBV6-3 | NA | CASSYSRSYNEQFF | TGTGCCAGCAGTTACTCAAGATCCTACAATGAGCAGTTCTTC
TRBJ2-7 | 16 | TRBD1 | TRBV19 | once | CASSIVRGTGPGEQYF | TGTGCCAGTAGTATAGTAAGAGGGACAGGGCCGGGCGAGCAGTACTTC
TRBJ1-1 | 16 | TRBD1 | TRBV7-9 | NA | CASSLDRAGGSTEAFF | TGTGCCAGCAGCTTAGATCGGGCAGGGGGGAGTACTGAAGCTTTCTTT
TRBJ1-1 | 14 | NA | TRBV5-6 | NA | CASSYTGVNTEAFF | TGTGCCAGCAGCTATACCGGTGTGAACACTGAAGCTTTCTTT
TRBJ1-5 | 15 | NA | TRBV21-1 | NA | CATPGHRFSNQPQHF | TGTGCCACTCCGGGACATAGGTTTAGCAATCAGCCCCAGCATTTT
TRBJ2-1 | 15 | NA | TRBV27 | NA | CASSLVAAGRNEQFF | TGTGCCAGCAGTTTAGTAGCGGCGGGCCGCAATGAGCAGTTCTTC
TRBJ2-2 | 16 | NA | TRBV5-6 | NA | CASSLRDRWDTGELFF | TGTGCCAGCAGCTTGCGCGACAGGTGGGACACCGGGGAGCTGTTTTTT
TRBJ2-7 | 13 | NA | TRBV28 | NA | CASSPGAYYEQYF | TGTGCCAGCAGCCCCGGGGCTTACTACGAGCAGTACTTC
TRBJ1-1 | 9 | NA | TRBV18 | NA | CATPREAFF | TGTGCCACCCCACGAGAAGCTTTCTTT